This TCR beta chain was sequenced in a study of shared clonotypes between healthy human individuals. A single count supports this clone. Here immunoSEQ multiplex PCR was the method, and the copy in TCRdb shows in-frame clones only, minus some. The repertoire holds about 470,000 clones, with roughly 80% as singletons. The sequenced material came from PBMCs. The TCR sequence derives from a woman between 35 and 50 years old in good health. Some clones in this sample may be carry-over from other donors' samples.

The CDR3 sequence is CASSQVPGGPYEQYF. The CDR3 nucleotides are TGTGCCAGCAGCCAAGTGCCAGGGGGACCCTACGAGCAGTACTTC. This chain links TRBV4-2 with TRBJ2-7; 7 positions agree with TRBD1. CDR3 length equals 15 residues. Trimming at V came to 1 base and at J to 2 bases, leaving 5 bases not matched to a gene. Germline V CDR1 and CDR2: LGHNA, YNFKEQ.